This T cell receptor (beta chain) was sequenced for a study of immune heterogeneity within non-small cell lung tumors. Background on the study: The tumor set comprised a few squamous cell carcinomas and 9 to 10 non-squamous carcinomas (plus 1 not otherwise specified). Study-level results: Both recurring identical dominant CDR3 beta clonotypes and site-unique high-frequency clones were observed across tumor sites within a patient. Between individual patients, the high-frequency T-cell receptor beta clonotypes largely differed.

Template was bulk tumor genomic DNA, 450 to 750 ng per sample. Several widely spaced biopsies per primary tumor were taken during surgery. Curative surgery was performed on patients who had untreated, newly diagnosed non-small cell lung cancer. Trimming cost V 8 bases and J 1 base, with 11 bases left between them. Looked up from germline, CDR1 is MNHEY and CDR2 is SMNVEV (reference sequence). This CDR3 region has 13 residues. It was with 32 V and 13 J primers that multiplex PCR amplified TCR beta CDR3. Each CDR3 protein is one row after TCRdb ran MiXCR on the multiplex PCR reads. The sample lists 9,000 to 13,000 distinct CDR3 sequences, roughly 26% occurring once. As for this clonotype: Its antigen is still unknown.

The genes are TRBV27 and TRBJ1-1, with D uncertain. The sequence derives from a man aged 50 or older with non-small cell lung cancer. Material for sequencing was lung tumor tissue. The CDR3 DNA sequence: TGTGCCAGCTATAGGACGGAGAACACTGAAGCTTTCTTT. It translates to CASYRTENTEAFF.